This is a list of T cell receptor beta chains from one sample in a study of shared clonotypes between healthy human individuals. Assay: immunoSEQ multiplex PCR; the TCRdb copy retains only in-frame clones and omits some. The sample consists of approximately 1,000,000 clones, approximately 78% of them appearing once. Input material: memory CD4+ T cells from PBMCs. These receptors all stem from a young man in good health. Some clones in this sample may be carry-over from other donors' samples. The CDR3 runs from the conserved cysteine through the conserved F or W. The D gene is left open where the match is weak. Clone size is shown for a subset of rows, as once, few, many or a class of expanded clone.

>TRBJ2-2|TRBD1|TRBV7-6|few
TGTGCCAGCAGCCCGACAGGGGGCAACACCGGGGAGCTGTTTTTT
CASSPTGGNTGELFF
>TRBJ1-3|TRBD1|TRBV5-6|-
TGTGCCAGCAGGATCACAGGGGGCTCTATGTACTCTGGAAACACCATATATTTT
CASRITGGSMYSGNTIYF
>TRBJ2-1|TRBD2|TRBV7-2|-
TGTGCCAGCAGCCCGGGGGGGTGGGGCCCCGGTGAGCAGTTCTTC
CASSPGGWGPGEQFF
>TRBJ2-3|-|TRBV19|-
TGTGCCAGTAGTTCGTCTTGGACCACAGATACGCAGTATTTT
CASSSSWTTDTQYF
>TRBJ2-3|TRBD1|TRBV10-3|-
TGTGCCATCAGTATACAGGGGGCAGGACGGGATACGCAGTATTTT
CAISIQGAGRDTQYF
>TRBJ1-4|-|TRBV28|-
TGTGCCAGCAGCGTTCTTCGACAGGCGATTAATGAAAAACTGTTTTTT
CASSVLRQAINEKLFF
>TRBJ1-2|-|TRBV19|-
TGTGCCACCACCCGCGCAGGGGAGGAAGGTGGCTACACCTTC
CATTRAGEEGGYTF
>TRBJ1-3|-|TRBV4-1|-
TGCGCCAGCAGCCAAGTTTCGTTACAAGAAAACACCATATATTTT
CASSQVSLQENTIYF
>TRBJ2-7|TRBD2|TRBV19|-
TGTGCCAGTAGTAGGTCAACTAGCGGGAGGATTGGCGAGCAGTACTTC
CASSRSTSGRIGEQYF
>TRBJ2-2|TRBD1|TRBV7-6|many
TGTGCCAGCAGCATAACCGGGACAGGGAAGACCGGGGAGCTGTTTTTT
CASSITGTGKTGELFF
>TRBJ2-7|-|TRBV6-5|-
TGTGCCAGCAGTTACTCGAGTCGCGGCTCCTACGAGCAGTACTTC
CASSYSSRGSYEQYF
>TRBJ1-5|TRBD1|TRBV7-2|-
TGTGCCAGCAGCCACCGGGCGGGACAGGACATTGATCAGCCCCAGCATTTT
CASSHRAGQDIDQPQHF
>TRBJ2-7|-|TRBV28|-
TGTGCCAGCAGTTTAGACTACGAGCAGTACTTC
CASSLDYEQYF
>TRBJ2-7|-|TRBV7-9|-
TGTGCCAGCAGCTTCGACCGCCAGAGCTCCTACGAGCAGTACTTC
CASSFDRQSSYEQYF
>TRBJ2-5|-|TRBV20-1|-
TGCAGTGCTACAATCGAGACCCAGTACTTC
CSATIETQYF
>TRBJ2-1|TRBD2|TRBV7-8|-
TGTGCCAGCAGCTTAGGGGTGGGACTAGCAGGTTATGGTGAGCAGTTCTTC
CASSLGVGLAGYGEQFF
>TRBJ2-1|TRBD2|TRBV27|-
TGTGCCAGCAGTCCCCTAGGGCTAGCGGCCCCCTACAATGAGCAGTTCTTC
CASSPLGLAAPYNEQFF
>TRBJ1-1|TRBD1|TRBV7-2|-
TGTGCCAGCAGCTTAGTGGGCAGGGGGCGTGAAGCTTTCTTT
CASSLVGRGREAFF
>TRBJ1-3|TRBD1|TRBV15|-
TGTGCCACCAGCGTTTATCGGACAGGGGGAAACACCATATATTTT
CATSVYRTGGNTIYF
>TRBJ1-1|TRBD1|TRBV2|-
TGTGCCAGCAGTGAAGGGTTTCGACAGGGAAGAGCTTTCTTT
CASSEGFRQGRAFF
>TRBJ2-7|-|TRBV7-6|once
TGTGCCAGCAGCTTAGTGGCCTGGTGGGGCGAGCAGTACTTC
CASSLVAWWGEQYF
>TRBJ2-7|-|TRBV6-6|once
TGTGCCAGCAGTCTGGCGGGATGGGGTAACGAGCAGTACTTC
CASSLAGWGNEQYF
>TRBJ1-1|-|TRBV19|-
TGTGCCAGTAGCCTGAAGGGGAACACTGAAGCTTTCTTT
CASSLKGNTEAFF
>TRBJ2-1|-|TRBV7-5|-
TGTGCCAGAAGCTTTCAACGACTCGGCAATGAGCAGTTCTTC
CARSFQRLGNEQFF
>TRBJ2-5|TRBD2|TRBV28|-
TGTGCCAGCAGTTTGAGTAGCGGGAGTTGGGAGACCCAGTACTTC
CASSLSSGSWETQYF
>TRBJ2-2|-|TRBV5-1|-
TGCGCCAGCAGCACAAAAGCCGGGGTAGGCTGGGAGCTGTTTTTT
CASSTKAGVGWELFF
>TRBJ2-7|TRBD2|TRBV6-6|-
TGTGCCAGCAGGACTAGCGGGAGCTACGAGCAGTACTTC
CASRTSGSYEQYF
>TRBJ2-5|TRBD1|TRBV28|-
TGTGCCAGCCTAATGCAGGGGGCCGAGACCCAGTACTTC
CASLMQGAETQYF
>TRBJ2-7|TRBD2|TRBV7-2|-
TGTGCCAGCAGCTCGGGGGGGCTAGCGGGAGCCGAGCAGTACTTC
CASSSGGLAGAEQYF